The rows below give T cell receptor beta chains drawn from one sample of a study of early T cells in non-severe SARS-CoV-2 infection. TCRdb fed the 5' RACE reads into MiXCR, producing one record per CDR3 protein. This table has 40,000 to 55,000 distinct CDR3 sequences, about 25% appearing once. The input for sequencing was whole blood, taken at baseline. The source of these receptors is an adult who was a healthcare worker with PCR-confirmed SARS-CoV-2 infection or an uninfected control (not recorded which). Each CDR3 is given without its conserved first and last residue.

cdr3_length | v_call | cdr3_aa
16 | TRBV11-2 | ASSFLPPGTGTRHTQY
11 | TRBV12-3/TRBV12-4 | ASSFTRTDTQY
11 | TRBV7-9 | ASSLPADYEQY
16 | TRBV4-1 | ASSQEDDGGATNEKLF
13 | TRBV7-2 | ASSLTGLSTDTQY
12 | TRBV7-6 | ASSPRGDSAEAF
13 | TRBV12-3/TRBV12-4 | ASSLRDPLQETQY
10 | TRBV14 | ASSQDFGEQY
13 | TRBV4-2 | ASSQEASGYNEQF
10 | TRBV5-1 | ASSLDGQPQH
10 | TRBV7-9 | ASSRGIGELF
9 | TRBV29-1 | SVEVNTEAF
9 | TRBV6-6 | ASRKNTEAF
14 | TRBV19 | ASSIPTGYTNYGYT
13 | TRBV18 | VSSRMGGTPYEQY
14 | TRBV6-5 | ASSMGETPSTDTQY
12 | TRBV30 | AWSVDRTNEKLF
10 | TRBV29-1 | SAGQLSYEQY
15 | TRBV4-1 | ASSQLQGFTTNEKLF
11 | TRBV7-9 | ASSFRPTGELF
15 | TRBV18 | ASSPNTLGTSSYEQY
15 | TRBV7-8 | ASRPRGLGGVDTEAF
12 | TRBV5-6 | ASSSLVANYGYT
12 | TRBV6-2/TRBV6-3 | ASSYTGQDSGYT
13 | TRBV20-1 | SATAMGSTTYEQY
13 | TRBV5-4 | ASSPTNFSKNIQY
9 | TRBV6-1 | ASSQGAGYT
11 | TRBV11-1 | ASSLARDQPQH
11 | TRBV3-1 | ASSQPGTYEQY
14 | TRBV14 | ASSPWGGARSNEQF
12 | TRBV6-2/TRBV6-3 | ASSYARSTDTQY
13 | TRBV7-6 | ASSPRPGGVYGYT
11 | TRBV20-1 | SAEGALGTEAF
13 | TRBV5-6 | ASSGVHWGSDTQY
12 | TRBV7-2 | ASSPRQGLYKQY
13 | TRBV11-2 | ASSHPFGGRDTQY
11 | TRBV7-3 | ASSLTSEGNQF
12 | TRBV20-1 | SALAGSSYNEQF
11 | TRBV19 | ASSEGAGETQY
14 | TRBV12-3/TRBV12-4 | ASSFLHKGPNEKLF
13 | TRBV6-6 | ASSLVISSYNEQF
13 | TRBV5-4 | ASSSDGYSNQPQH
14 | TRBV12-3/TRBV12-4 | ASSLVGQTVTGELF
14 | TRBV10-2 | ASSDLGRPQTDTQY
12 | TRBV3-1 | ASSPGQGQETQY
11 | TRBV5-1 | ASSLEAAGEQY
13 | TRBV20-1 | SAESRDRVDYEQY
11 | TRBV4-2 | ASSQRVADTQY
11 | TRBV27 | ASSFREGDEQY
14 | TRBV9 | ASSVHPGTPSYEQY
12 | TRBV5-1 | ASRRDRSTDTQY
11 | TRBV18 | ASSGDSNTEAF
9 | TRBV10-1 | ASSDRDEAF
13 | TRBV11-1 | ASSLGFGDLDTQY
11 | TRBV7-2 | ASMADANQPQH